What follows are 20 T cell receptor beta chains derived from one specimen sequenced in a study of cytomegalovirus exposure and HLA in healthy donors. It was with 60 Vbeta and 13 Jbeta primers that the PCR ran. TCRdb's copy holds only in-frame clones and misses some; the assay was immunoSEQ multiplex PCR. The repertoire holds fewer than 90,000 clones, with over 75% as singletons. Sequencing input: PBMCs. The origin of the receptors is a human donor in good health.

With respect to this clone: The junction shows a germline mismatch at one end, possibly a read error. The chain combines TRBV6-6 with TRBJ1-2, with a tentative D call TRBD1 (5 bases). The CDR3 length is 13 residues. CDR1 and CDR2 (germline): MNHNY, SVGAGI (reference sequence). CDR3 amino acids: CASSPTGNYGYPF. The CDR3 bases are TGTGCCAGCAGCCCCACAGGAAACTATGGCTACCCCTTC.

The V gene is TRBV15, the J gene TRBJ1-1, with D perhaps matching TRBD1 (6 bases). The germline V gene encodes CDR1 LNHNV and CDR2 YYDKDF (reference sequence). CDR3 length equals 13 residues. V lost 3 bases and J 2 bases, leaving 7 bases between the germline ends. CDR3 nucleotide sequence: TGTGCCACCAGCAGCAGGGGTAACACTGAAGCTTTCTTT. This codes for CATSSRGNTEAFF. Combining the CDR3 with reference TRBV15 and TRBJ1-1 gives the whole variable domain DAMVIQNPRYQVTQFGKPVTLSCSQTLNHNVMYWYQQKSSQAPKLLFHYYDKDFNNEADTPDNFQSRRPNTSFCFLDIRSPGLGDTAMYLCATSSRGNTEAFFGQGTRLTVV.

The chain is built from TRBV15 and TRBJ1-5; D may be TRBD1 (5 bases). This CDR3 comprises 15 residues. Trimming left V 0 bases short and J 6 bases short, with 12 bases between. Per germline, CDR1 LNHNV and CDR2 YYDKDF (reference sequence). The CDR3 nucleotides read TGTGCCACCAGCAGAGACAGGGCAGTGACTCAGCCCCAGCATTTT. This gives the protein CATSRDRAVTQPQHF.

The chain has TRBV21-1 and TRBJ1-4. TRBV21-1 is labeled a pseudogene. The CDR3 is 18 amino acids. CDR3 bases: TGTGCCAGCAGCAAAGAAGGGGGCGGGGGGGCAACTAATGAAAAACTGTTTTTT. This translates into CASSKEGGGGATNEKLFF.

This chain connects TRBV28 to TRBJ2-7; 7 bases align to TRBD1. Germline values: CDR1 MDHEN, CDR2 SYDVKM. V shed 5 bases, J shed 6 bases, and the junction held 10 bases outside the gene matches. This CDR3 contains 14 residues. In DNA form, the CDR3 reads TGTGCCAGCAGTGCTCAGGGACAGACTCTCGAGCAGTACTTC. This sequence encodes CASSAQGQTLEQYF.

The CDR3 protein is CAISEQQDQPQHF. In DNA form, the CDR3 reads TGTGCCATCAGTGAACAGCAAGATCAGCCCCAGCATTTT. This rearrangement joins TRBV10-3 to TRBJ1-5; D remains unclear. Germline loops: CDR1 ENHRY, CDR2 SYGVKD. The CDR3 is 13 amino acids. Trimming shortened V by 3 bases and J by 5 bases, and 8 bases separated the two germline ends.

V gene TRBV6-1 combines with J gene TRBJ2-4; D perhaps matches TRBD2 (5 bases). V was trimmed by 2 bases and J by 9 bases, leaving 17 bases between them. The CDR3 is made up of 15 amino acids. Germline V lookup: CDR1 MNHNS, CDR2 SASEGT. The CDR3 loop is CASSESMDLKGIQYF. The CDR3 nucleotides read TGTGCCAGCAGTGAATCTATGGACTTGAAGGGCATTCAGTACTTC.

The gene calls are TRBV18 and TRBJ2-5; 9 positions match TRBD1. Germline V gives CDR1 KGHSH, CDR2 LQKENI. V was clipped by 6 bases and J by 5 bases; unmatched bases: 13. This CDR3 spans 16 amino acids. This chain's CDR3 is CASSLNRDRVQETQYF. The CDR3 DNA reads TGTGCCAGCTCGCTTAACCGGGACAGGGTTCAGGAGACCCAGTACTTC. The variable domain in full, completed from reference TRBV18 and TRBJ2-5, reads NAGVMQNPRHLVRRRGQEARLRCSPMKGHSHVYWYRQLPEEGLKFMVYLQKENIIDESGMPKERFSAEFPKEGPSILRIQQVVRGDSAAYFCASSLNRDRVQETQYFGPGTRLLVL.

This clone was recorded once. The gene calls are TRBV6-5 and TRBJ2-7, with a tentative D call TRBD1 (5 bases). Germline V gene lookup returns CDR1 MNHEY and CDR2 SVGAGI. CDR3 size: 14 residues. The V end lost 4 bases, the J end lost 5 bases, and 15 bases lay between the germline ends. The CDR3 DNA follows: TGTGCCAGCAGTTTGCGGAACAGGCGACACGAGCAGTACTTC. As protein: CASSLRNRRHEQYF.

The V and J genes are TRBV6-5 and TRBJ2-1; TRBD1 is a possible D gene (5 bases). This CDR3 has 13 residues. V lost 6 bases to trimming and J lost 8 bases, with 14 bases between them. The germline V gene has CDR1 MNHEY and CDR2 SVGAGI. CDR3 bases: TGTGCCAGCAGGGAGACAGTTTATGATGAGCAGTTCTTC. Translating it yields CASRETVYDEQFF.

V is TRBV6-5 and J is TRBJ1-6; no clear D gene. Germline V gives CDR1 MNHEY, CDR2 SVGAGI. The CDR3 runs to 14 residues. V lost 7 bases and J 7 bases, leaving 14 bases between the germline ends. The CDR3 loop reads CASKPTQRNSPLHF. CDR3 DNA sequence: TGTGCCAGCAAACCGACACAACGGAATTCACCCCTCCACTTT.

The DNA of the CDR3 is TGTGCCAGCAGCGTAGTAAGGGGGGATACGCAGTATTTT. It yields the protein CASSVVRGDTQYF. V gene TRBV9 combines with J gene TRBJ2-3; weak D call: TRBD1 (6 bases). CDR1 is SGDLS and CDR2 is YYNGEE in the germline V gene. The CDR3 runs to 13 residues. Trimming took 0 bases from V and 6 from J, leaving 8 bases between them.

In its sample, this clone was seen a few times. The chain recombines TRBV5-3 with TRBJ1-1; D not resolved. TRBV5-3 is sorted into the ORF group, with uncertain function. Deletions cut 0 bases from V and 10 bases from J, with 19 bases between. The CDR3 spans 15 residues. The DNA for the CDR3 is TGTGCCAGAAGCTTGGGTAAACAGAAGTCGTCAGGAGCTTTCTTT. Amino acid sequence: CARSLGKQKSSGAFF.

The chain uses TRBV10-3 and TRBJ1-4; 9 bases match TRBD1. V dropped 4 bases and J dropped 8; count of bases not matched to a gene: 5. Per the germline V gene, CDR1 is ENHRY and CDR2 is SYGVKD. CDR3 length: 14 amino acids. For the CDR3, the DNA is TGTGCCATCAGTGTGGGACAGGGTGGAGAAAAACTGTTTTTT. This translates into CAISVGQGGEKLFF.

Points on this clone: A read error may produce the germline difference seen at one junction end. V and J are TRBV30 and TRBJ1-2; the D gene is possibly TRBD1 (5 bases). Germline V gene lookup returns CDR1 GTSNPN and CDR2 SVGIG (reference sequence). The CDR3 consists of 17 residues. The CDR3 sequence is CAWTGDPSPYAPYGYIF. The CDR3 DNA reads TGTGCCTGGACGGGGGATCCGTCCCCTTATGCTCCTTATGGCTACATCTTC.

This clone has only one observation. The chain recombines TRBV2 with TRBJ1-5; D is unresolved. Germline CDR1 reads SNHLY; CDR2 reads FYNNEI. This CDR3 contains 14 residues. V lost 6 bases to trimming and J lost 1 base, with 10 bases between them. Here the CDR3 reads CASRRAISNQPQHF. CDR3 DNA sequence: TGTGCCAGCAGGAGGGCCATCAGCAATCAGCCCCAGCATTTT.

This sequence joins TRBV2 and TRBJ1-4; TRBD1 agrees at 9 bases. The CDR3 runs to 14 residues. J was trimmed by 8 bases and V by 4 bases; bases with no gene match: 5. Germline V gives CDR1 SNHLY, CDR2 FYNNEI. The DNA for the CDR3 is TGTGCCAGCAGTGTTAACAGGGGGCAGGAAAAACTGTTTTTT. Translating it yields CASSVNRGQEKLFF.

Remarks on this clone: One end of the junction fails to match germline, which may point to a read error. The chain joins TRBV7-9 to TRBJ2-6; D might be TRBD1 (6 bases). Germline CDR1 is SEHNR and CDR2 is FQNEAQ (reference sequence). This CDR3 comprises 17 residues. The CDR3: CSSSLAGARSGANVLTF. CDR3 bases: TGTTCCAGCAGCTTAGCAGGGGCGAGGTCTGGGGCCAACGTCCTGACTTTC.

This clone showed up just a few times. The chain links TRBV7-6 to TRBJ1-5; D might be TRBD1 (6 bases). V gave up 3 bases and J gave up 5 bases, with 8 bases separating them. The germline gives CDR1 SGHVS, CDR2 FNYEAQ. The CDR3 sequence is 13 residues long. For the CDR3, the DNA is TGTGCCAGCAGCTTGGACAGCTATCAGCCCCAGCATTTT. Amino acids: CASSLDSYQPQHF.

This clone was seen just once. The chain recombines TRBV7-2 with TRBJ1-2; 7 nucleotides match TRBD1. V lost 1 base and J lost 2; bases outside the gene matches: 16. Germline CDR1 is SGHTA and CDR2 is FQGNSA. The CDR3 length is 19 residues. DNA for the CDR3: TGTGCCAGCAGCTTAGTAGGGGCTAGGGGGCAGGCACAAAACTATGGCTACACCTTC. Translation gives CASSLVGARGQAQNYGYTF.